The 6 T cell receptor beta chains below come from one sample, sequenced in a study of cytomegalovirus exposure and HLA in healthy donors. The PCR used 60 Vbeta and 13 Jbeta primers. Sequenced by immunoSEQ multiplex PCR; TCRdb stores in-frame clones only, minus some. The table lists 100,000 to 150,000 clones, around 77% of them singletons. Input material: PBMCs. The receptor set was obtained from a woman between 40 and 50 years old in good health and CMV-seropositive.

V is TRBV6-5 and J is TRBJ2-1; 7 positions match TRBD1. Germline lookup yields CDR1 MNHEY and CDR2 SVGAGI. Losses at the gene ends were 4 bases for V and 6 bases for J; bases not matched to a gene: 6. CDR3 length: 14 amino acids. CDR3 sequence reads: CASSLGQRFNEQFF. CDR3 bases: TGTGCCAGCAGTTTGGGACAGAGATTCAATGAGCAGTTCTTC.

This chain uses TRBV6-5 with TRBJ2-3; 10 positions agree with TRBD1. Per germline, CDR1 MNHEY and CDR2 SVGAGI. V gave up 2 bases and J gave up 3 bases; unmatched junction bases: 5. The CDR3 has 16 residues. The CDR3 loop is CASSYGDRGVTDTQYF. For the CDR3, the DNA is TGTGCCAGCAGTTACGGGGACAGGGGTGTGACAGATACGCAGTATTTT.

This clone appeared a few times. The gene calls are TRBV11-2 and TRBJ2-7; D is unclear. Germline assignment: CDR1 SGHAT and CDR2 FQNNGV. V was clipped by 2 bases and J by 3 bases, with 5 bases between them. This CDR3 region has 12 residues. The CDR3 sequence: CASSLNGYEQYF. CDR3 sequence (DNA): TGTGCCAGCAGCTTAAACGGCTACGAGCAGTACTTC.

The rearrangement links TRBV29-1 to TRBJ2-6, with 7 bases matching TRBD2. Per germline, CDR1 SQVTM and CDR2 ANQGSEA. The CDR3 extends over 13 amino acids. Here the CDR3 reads CAGGREGANVLTF. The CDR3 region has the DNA TGCGCCGGGGGGAGGGAAGGGGCCAACGTCCTGACTTTC.

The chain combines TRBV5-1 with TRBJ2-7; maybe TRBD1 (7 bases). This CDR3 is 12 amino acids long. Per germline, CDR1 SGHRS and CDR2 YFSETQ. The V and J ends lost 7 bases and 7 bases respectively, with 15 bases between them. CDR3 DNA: TGCGCCAGCGGAAAGGGGGCGGGGGAGCAGTACTTC. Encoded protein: CASGKGAGEQYF.

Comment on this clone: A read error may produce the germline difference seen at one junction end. The CDR3 sequence is CSSSLESGPIAGANVLTF. The CDR3 nucleotides are TGTTCCAGCAGCTTAGAGAGCGGGCCAATAGCTGGGGCCAACGTCCTGACTTTC. The rearrangement joins TRBV7-9 to TRBJ2-6, with D perhaps TRBD2 (6 bases). The CDR3 is 18 amino acids. From germline, CDR1 is SEHNR and CDR2 FQNEAQ (reference sequence).